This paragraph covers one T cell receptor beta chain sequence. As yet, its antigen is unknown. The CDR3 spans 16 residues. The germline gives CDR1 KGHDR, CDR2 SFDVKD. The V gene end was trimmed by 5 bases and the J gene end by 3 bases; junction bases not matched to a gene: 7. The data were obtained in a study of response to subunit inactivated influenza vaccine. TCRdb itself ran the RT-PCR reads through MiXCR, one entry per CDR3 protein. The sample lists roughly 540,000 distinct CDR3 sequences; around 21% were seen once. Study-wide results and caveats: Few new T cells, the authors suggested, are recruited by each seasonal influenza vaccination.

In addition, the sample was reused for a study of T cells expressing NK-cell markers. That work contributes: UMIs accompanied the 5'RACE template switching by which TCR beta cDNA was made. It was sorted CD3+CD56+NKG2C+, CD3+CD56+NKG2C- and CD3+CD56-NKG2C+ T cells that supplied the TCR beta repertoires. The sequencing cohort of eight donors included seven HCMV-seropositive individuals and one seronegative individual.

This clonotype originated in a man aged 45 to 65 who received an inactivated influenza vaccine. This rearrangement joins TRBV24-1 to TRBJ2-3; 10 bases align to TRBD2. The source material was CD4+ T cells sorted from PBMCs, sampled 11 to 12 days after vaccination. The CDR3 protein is CATSVGLAGVTDTQYF. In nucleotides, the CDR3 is TGTGCCACCAGTGTCGGTCTAGCGGGAGTGACAGATACGCAGTATTTT.